A single sample is the source of the 28 T cell receptor beta chains below, sequenced in a study of CD8 T cells in ankylosing spondylitis. Each CDR3 protein is one row after TCRdb ran MiXCR on the 5' RACE reads. The repertoire holds 250,000 or so distinct CDR3 sequences, with roughly a tenth as singletons. Sequencing was done on a sample of blood, either unsorted or a sorted T cell fraction (not recorded which). The source of these receptors is a male donor with ankylosing spondylitis or in good health (not recorded which).

This clonotype was counted many times. The chain recombines TRBV7-8 with TRBJ2-1; D gene unclear. The CDR3 loop spans 13 amino acids. Germline V gives CDR1 SGHVS, CDR2 FQNEAQ. Trimming shortened V by 5 bases and J by 9 bases, and 14 bases separated the two germline ends. CDR3 loop: CASSHATSSEQFF. The DNA for the CDR3 is TGTGCCAGCAGCCACGCCACGTCCTCTGAGCAGTTCTTC.

V usage is TRBV5-1 and J usage is TRBJ2-5; D ambiguous. The V gene's germline CDR1 is SGHRS and CDR2 YFSETQ. V shed 2 bases and J shed 1 base, with 9 bases lying between them. The CDR3 runs to 14 residues. The CDR3 DNA reads TGCGCCAGCAGCTTTTTTACCGGCCAAGAGACCCAGTACTTC. This encodes CASSFFTGQETQYF.

This clonotype was detected ten times or more. The chain is built from TRBV7-9 and TRBJ2-2; TRBD2 might be the D (5 bases). Trimming left V 2 bases short and J 4 bases short, with 11 bases between. The V gene's germline CDR1 is SEHNR and CDR2 FQNEAQ (reference sequence). The length of the CDR3 is 15 residues. The CDR3 spells CASSLRADITGELFF. The DNA of the CDR3 is TGTGCCAGCAGCTTACGAGCGGATATCACCGGGGAGCTGTTTTTT.

In its sample, this clonotype was seen many times. V gene TRBV12-5 combines with J gene TRBJ2-3; D ambiguous. The CDR3 loop spans 14 amino acids. Germline V CDR1 and CDR2: LGHNT, FRNRAP. V was cut by 0 bases and J by 1 base, with 5 bases left in between. In DNA, the CDR3 is TGTGCTAGTGGTTTGGTACTTGGCACAGATACGCAGTATTTT. Translation gives CASGLVLGTDTQYF.

Ten or more counts support this clonotype. The chain uses TRBV30 and TRBJ2-2; 8 bases map to TRBD1. The CDR3 loop spans 18 amino acids. Trimming cost V 3 bases and J 1 base; bases outside gene matches: 13. Germline V CDR1 and CDR2: GTSNPN, SVGIG (reference sequence). CDR3 DNA: TGTGCCTGGAGCCAAGGAGTTACAGGGGGAAGGAACACCGGGGAGCTGTTTTTT. Translation: CAWSQGVTGGRNTGELFF.

This clonotype has just a few counts. The J gene is TRBJ2-5, the V gene TRBV5-1; D tentatively fits TRBD1 or TRBD2 (5 bases each). The CDR3 covers 16 residues. Between the trimmed V and J ends, which lost 2 bases and 5 bases, there was a span of 19 bases. Germline V lookup: CDR1 SGHRS, CDR2 YFSETQ. The CDR3 loop reads CASSLNGGGREETQYF. CDR3 DNA: TGCGCCAGCAGCTTAAACGGTGGGGGAAGAGAGGAGACCCAGTACTTC.

This chain joins TRBV18 and TRBJ2-3; D unclear. CDR1 and CDR2 (germline): KGHSH, LQKENI. The V gene lost 0 bases and the J gene lost 1 base, with 11 bases spanning the gap. The CDR3 runs to 16 residues. The CDR3 spells CASSPPLASRTDTQYF. For the CDR3, the DNA is TGTGCCAGCTCACCACCTTTAGCCAGCCGCACAGATACGCAGTATTTT.

The table lists this clonotype with many counts. The J gene is TRBJ1-2, the V gene TRBV12-3 or TRBV12-4; 12 positions match TRBD1. V lost 5 bases and J lost 3; bases outside the gene matches: 10. The CDR3 spans 17 residues. The CDR3 DNA is TGTGCCAGCAGTCCCGGGACAGGGGGCCCTAGGGACTATGGCTACACCTTC. Its protein is CASSPGTGGPRDYGYTF.

The chain employs TRBV10-1 and TRBJ1-1; D might be TRBD1 (5 bases). This CDR3 spans 14 amino acids. The germline V gene encodes CDR1 WNHNN and CDR2 SYGVQD (reference sequence). Trimming removed 7 bases at V and 2 bases at J, with 14 bases between. DNA for the CDR3: TGCGCCAGCAAGGAACAGGTGTCCAACACTGAAGCTTTCTTT. Translated: CASKEQVSNTEAFF.

This clonotype was observed many times. The chain joins TRBV3-1 to TRBJ2-4, with TRBD1 matching over 8 bases. Germline lookup yields CDR1 LGHDT and CDR2 YNNKEL (reference sequence). With 3 bases clipped from V and 8 bases from J, the junction kept 12 bases outside the gene matches. CDR3 length: 16 amino acids. CDR3 nucleotide sequence: TGTGCCAGCAGCCACGAAACCAGGGGGCCCCCTTACATTCAGTACTTC. Residues: CASSHETRGPPYIQYF.

This clonotype was counted between two and nine times. This chain joins TRBV15 and TRBJ2-1; perhaps TRBD2 as D (5 bases). Per the germline V gene, CDR1 is LNHNV and CDR2 is YYDKDF (reference sequence). The CDR3 totals 14 residues. V lost 6 bases to trimming and J lost 3 bases, with 12 bases between them. The CDR3: CATRQAADYNEQFF. The CDR3 nucleotides are TGTGCCACCAGGCAGGCAGCGGACTACAATGAGCAGTTCTTC.

This clonotype showed up many times. This chain links TRBV5-1 with TRBJ2-1, with a tentative D call TRBD1 (6 bases). V dropped 0 bases and J dropped 9 bases, with 10 bases sitting between them. The CDR3 is 13 residues long. Germline CDR1 is SGHRS and CDR2 is YFSETQ. Here the CDR3 DNA reads TGCGCCAGCAGCTTGGCACAGGGCGGTGAGCAGTTCTTC. Protein sequence: CASSLAQGGEQFF.

This clonotype was seen at least ten times. The CDR3 coding sequence is TGTGCCAGCAGCCAAGGGGCTTATAGCAATCAGCCCCAGCATTTT. Protein sequence: CASSQGAYSNQPQHF. V gene TRBV3-1 combines with J gene TRBJ1-5; D is unclear. The ends were cut back, 1 base at V and 0 bases at J, with 7 bases in the middle. Germline lookup yields CDR1 LGHDT and CDR2 YNNKEL (reference sequence). The CDR3 is 15 residues long.

This clonotype appeared a few times. The rearrangement links TRBV3-1 to TRBJ2-7, with D hard to call. From germline, CDR1 is LGHDT and CDR2 YNNKEL (reference sequence). CDR3 size: 13 residues. Trimming shortened V by 3 bases and J by 0 bases, and 6 bases separated the two germline ends. The CDR3 loop is CASSQGISYEQYF. The CDR3 DNA reads TGTGCCAGCAGCCAGGGGATCTCCTACGAGCAGTACTTC.

The chain combines TRBV3-1 with TRBJ2-7; D gene uncertain. The CDR3 covers 14 residues. Germline assignment: CDR1 LGHDT and CDR2 YNNKEL (reference sequence). V shed 0 bases and J shed 4 bases, with 10 bases lying between them. The DNA for the CDR3 is TGTGCCAGCAGCCAAGAATACGGACCTTACGAGCAGTACTTC. It yields the protein CASSQEYGPYEQYF.

This clonotype was seen a handful of times. One end of the junction does not line up with germline, which may come from a read error. The chain is built from TRBV15 and TRBJ1-1; D gene unclear. CDR1 is LNHNV, CDR2 YYDKDF, per germline (reference sequence). This CDR3 comprises 14 residues. CDR3 protein: CATGRHLMNTEAFF. The CDR3 DNA reads TGTGCCACCGGCAGACACCTCATGAACACTGAAGCTTTCTTT.

This clonotype was detected ten times or more. This chain joins TRBV5-1 and TRBJ1-2; 11 bases are shared with TRBD1. The CDR3 covers 16 residues. Unmatched junction bases numbered 8, after V lost 4 bases and J lost 3 bases. The germline V gene has CDR1 SGHRS and CDR2 YFSETQ. The CDR3 region has the DNA TGCGCCAGCAGCCCGGACAGGGGGCCAGGGGACTATGGCTACACCTTC. The encoded protein is CASSPDRGPGDYGYTF.

At least ten counts were recorded for this clonotype. The chain links TRBV18 to TRBJ1-3; possibly TRBD1 for D (5 bases). CDR3 length: 16 amino acids. The V end was cut by 4 bases, the J end by 8 bases, with 21 bases between. CDR1 KGHSH and CDR2 LQKENI come from the germline V gene. The CDR3 loop is CASSLSDIVAADTIYF. CDR3 DNA sequence: TGTGCCAGCTCACTATCGGACATCGTGGCAGCGGACACCATATATTTT.

This clonotype was seen more than once but under ten times. As DNA, the CDR3 is TGCGCCAGCAGCTCCCACGGGAACACTGAAGCTTTCTTT. It translates to CASSSHGNTEAFF. The chain uses TRBV5-1 and TRBJ1-1; D remains ambiguous. Germline V lookup: CDR1 SGHRS, CDR2 YFSETQ. This CDR3 has 13 amino acids. Trimming shortened V by 3 bases and J by 1 base, and 7 bases separated the two germline ends.

This clonotype was seen ten or more times. The V and J genes are TRBV5-1 and TRBJ2-3, with D hard to call. The V end lost 9 bases, the J end lost 1 base, and 12 bases lay between the germline ends. CDR1 is SGHRS, CDR2 YFSETQ, per germline. CDR3 length: 13 residues. Written as DNA, the CDR3 is TGCGCCACCCAAGGCGGAGGCACAGATACGCAGTATTTT. It is translated as CATQGGGTDTQYF.

This clonotype appeared many times. This sequence joins TRBV5-1 and TRBJ2-1; 9 bases agree with TRBD1. V trimming: 2 bases; J trimming: 4 bases; junction bases outside the gene matches: 4. The germline gives CDR1 SGHRS, CDR2 YFSETQ. The CDR3 totals 15 residues. CDR3 nucleotide sequence: TGCGCCAGCAGCTTACAGGGGGCCGAGTACAATGAGCAGTTCTTC. Translated, it gives CASSLQGAEYNEQFF.

The V gene is TRBV2, the J gene TRBJ2-3, with no clear D. Germline V gene sequence: CDR1 SNHLY, CDR2 FYNNEI. The CDR3 extends over 11 amino acids. V was cut by 4 bases and J by 7 bases, with 6 bases left in between. CDR3 nucleotides: TGTGCCAGCAGTGGTACTAATACGCAGTATTTT. This gives the protein CASSGTNTQYF.

The chain recombines TRBV25-1 with TRBJ2-7; the match to TRBD2 covers 10 bases. The CDR3 loop spans 14 amino acids. J lost 5 bases, V lost 3 bases, and 4 bases had no gene match. The germline V gene has CDR1 MGHDK and CDR2 SYGVNS. The CDR3 DNA sequence: TGTGCCAGCAGTGATGGGACTAGCGTGAACGAGCAGTACTTC. Amino acid sequence: CASSDGTSVNEQYF.

This clonotype occurred many times. CDR3 protein: CASSQEAGAYNEQFF. Here the CDR3 DNA reads TGTGCCAGCAGCCAAGAAGCGGGAGCCTACAATGAGCAGTTCTTC. The chain has TRBV4-2 and TRBJ2-1; 8 nucleotides line up with TRBD2. The CDR3 length is 15 residues. V dropped 0 bases and J dropped 2; count of bases not matched to a gene: 0. Germline loops: CDR1 LGHNA, CDR2 YNFKEQ.

This clonotype was recorded a few times. The J gene is TRBJ1-6, the V gene TRBV6-1; D unresolved. The CDR3 extends over 12 amino acids. Per the germline V gene, CDR1 is MNHNS and CDR2 is SASEGT. The V gene lost 4 bases and the J gene lost 8 bases, with 6 bases spanning the gap. The CDR3 DNA reads TGTGCCAGCAGTGCCGGGTATTCACCCCTCCACTTT. Protein sequence: CASSAGYSPLHF.

This clonotype showed up just a few times. This chain connects TRBV11-2 to TRBJ1-2; the D gene is possibly TRBD1 (5 bases). Trimming shortened V by 1 base and J by 2 bases, and 20 bases separated the two germline ends. The CDR3 length is 18 residues. Per the germline V gene, CDR1 is SGHAT and CDR2 is FQNNGV. CDR3 coding DNA: TGTGCCAGCAGCTTAGGAGGCCCGGGGACGCCCTCAAACTATGGCTACACCTTC. The encoded protein is CASSLGGPGTPSNYGYTF.

This clonotype was picked up many times. The V call is TRBV6-1, the J call TRBJ2-3; 12 bases align to TRBD2. The CDR3 sequence is 14 residues long. Germline V gene lookup returns CDR1 MNHNS and CDR2 SASEGT. J lost 6 bases, V lost 10 bases, and 8 bases had no gene match. CDR3 DNA: TGTGCCATTACCCCTAGCGGGAGGGTCGATACGCAGTATTTT. Protein sequence: CAITPSGRVDTQYF.

The rearrangement joins TRBV7-2 to TRBJ2-2; no reliable D call. Germline CDR1 and CDR2: SGHTA and FQGNSA. The CDR3 spans 15 residues. The V end was cut by 5 bases, the J end by 6 bases, with 16 bases between. The CDR3 DNA is TGTGCCAGCAGCCGGATTGGTAATTCTCCCGGGGAGCTGTTTTTT. It encodes CASSRIGNSPGELFF.